This T cell receptor beta chain was recovered during a study of cytotoxic CD8 clonotypes in ibrutinib-treated CLL. Study information: Patient counts were about twelve relapsed/refractory, roughly 15 treatment-naive and some 17 IGHV unmutated.

Only in-frame clones appear in the TCRdb table, and some are missing; sequencing was by immunoSEQ multiplex PCR. The sample records approximately 32,000 clones, nearly 50% being singletons. The trim removed 4 bases at V and 5 bases at J, leaving 1 base unmatched. Germline lookup yields CDR1 MNHEY and CDR2 SMNVEV (reference sequence). This CDR3 region has 13 residues. Sequenced material: PBMCs, taken before ibrutinib treatment. This chain joins TRBV27 and TRBJ1-4, with 7 bases lining up with TRBD1. The receptor was isolated from a human donor with chronic lymphocytic leukemia. CDR3 coding DNA: TGTGCCAGCAGTTCGGACAGGAATGAAAAACTGTTTTTT. It translates to CASSSDRNEKLFF.